The 27 T cell receptor beta chains reported below all come from one sample, sequenced in a study of blood T cell repertoires in COVID-19. TCRdb's table, derived via immunoSEQ multiplex PCR, lists solely in-frame clones and lacks some. The sample contains 65,000 to 95,000 clones, around 90% of which appear only once. The sample taken for sequencing was peripheral blood. The origin of the receptors is a man between 65 and 85 years old with acute or convalescent COVID-19.

The chain combines TRBV28 with TRBJ1-1; D call uncertain. V was clipped by 3 bases and J by 6 bases, with 14 bases between them. CDR1 MDHEN and CDR2 SYDVKM come from the germline V gene. The CDR3 has 14 amino acids. For the CDR3, the DNA is TGTGCCAGCAGTTTGCTCGGGTCGGTTCCTGAAGCTTTCTTT. The encoded protein is CASSLLGSVPEAFF.

This chain joins TRBV9 and TRBJ2-7; tentatively, D is TRBD2 (6 bases). Looked up from germline, CDR1 is SGDLS and CDR2 is YYNGEE. With 3 bases removed from V and 3 bases from J, the gap between germline ends came to 19 bases. The CDR3 spans 16 residues. This chain's CDR3 is CASSERLAENRYEQYF. Here the CDR3 DNA reads TGTGCCAGCAGCGAAAGATTAGCGGAGAACCGCTACGAGCAGTACTTC.

CDR3 sequence: CATRDSPRETQYF. The CDR3 DNA reads TGTGCCACCCGGGACAGTCCTCGAGAGACCCAGTACTTC. J is TRBJ2-5 and V is TRBV2, with 7 bases that match TRBD1. The CDR3 loop spans 13 amino acids. Germline V CDR1 and CDR2: SNHLY, FYNNEI. With 10 bases clipped from V and 4 bases from J, the junction kept 9 bases outside the gene matches.

This clone has a handful of counts. This rearrangement joins TRBV29-1 to TRBJ2-1; 9 bases are a match to TRBD2. Unmatched junction bases numbered 6, after V lost 5 bases and J lost 4 bases. The CDR3 is 14 residues long. Germline CDR1 and CDR2: SQVTM and ANQGSEA. CDR3 sequence (DNA): TGCAGCGTTAGAGCGGGGGGCTCTTACAATGAGCAGTTCTTC. Its translation is CSVRAGGSYNEQFF.

This clone was seen a few times. This chain joins TRBV7-6 and TRBJ2-1; 13 bases agree with TRBD2. CDR3 length: 17 amino acids. V dropped 0 bases and J dropped 8; count of bases not matched to a gene: 7. Looked up from germline, CDR1 is SGHVS and CDR2 is FNYEAQ. The CDR3 loop reads CASSLAPGLAGTYEQFF. CDR3 bases: TGTGCCAGCAGCTTAGCGCCGGGACTAGCGGGAACGTATGAGCAGTTCTTC.

The chain couples TRBV7-9 to TRBJ1-2; possible D gene TRBD1, 6 bases. This CDR3 region has 15 residues. The V gene lost 3 bases and the J gene lost 13 bases, with 24 bases spanning the gap. Germline CDR1 and CDR2: SEHNR and FQNEAQ (reference sequence). CDR3 nucleotides: TGTGCCAGCAGCTTCGTTATGCCGGGACAAGGGGATCCCACCTTC. Residues: CASSFVMPGQGDPTF.

The V gene is TRBV24-1, the J gene TRBJ2-7; D is perhaps TRBD2 (6 bases). CDR1 and CDR2 from the germline V gene are KGHDR and SFDVKD. Deletions cut 4 bases from V and 3 bases from J, with 15 bases between. This CDR3 is built from 15 residues. The CDR3 reads CATSDPGTGDYEQYF. The CDR3 DNA reads as TGTGCCACCAGTGACCCCGGGACGGGGGACTACGAGCAGTACTTC.

This clone came up once. DNA for the CDR3: TGCGCCAGCAGTAAGGTCCCAACAGGGCCCGACACTGAAGCTTTCTTT. Its translation: CASSKVPTGPDTEAFF. This sequence joins TRBV10-1 and TRBJ1-1, with D maybe TRBD1 (6 bases). Trimming stripped 5 bases from V and 3 bases from J, with 19 bases between. CDR1 and CDR2 from the germline V gene are WNHNN and SYGVQD (reference sequence). This CDR3 region has 16 residues.

The rearrangement uses TRBV27 and TRBJ1-5; 7 bases match TRBD1. Losses at the gene ends were 6 bases for V and 4 bases for J; bases not matched to a gene: 3. The germline gives CDR1 MNHEY, CDR2 SMNVEV (reference sequence). The CDR3 totals 13 residues. The CDR3 DNA reads TGTGCCAGCAGACAGGGGCGGAATCAGCCCCAGCATTTT. The encoded protein is CASRQGRNQPQHF.

The CDR3 DNA sequence: TGCGCCAGCAGCGCGAATGGGGGGGCCGGAGATACGCAGTATTTT. Translation: CASSANGGAGDTQYF. The chain carries TRBV5-1 and TRBJ2-3, with a tentative D call TRBD2 (7 bases). Looked up from germline, CDR1 is SGHRS and CDR2 is YFSETQ. CDR3 size: 15 residues. V lost 4 bases and J 5 bases, leaving 17 bases between the germline ends.

This chain uses TRBV9 with TRBJ2-1; 11 bases align to TRBD2. Losses at the gene ends were 4 bases for V and 2 bases for J; bases not matched to a gene: 2. The CDR3 runs to 15 residues. Germline values: CDR1 SGDLS, CDR2 YYNGEE. The CDR3: CASSFSGGAYNEQFF. The CDR3 DNA sequence: TGTGCCAGCAGCTTTAGCGGGGGGGCCTACAATGAGCAGTTCTTC.

This clone was seen a single time. V gene TRBV7-9 combines with J gene TRBJ1-1; possibly TRBD1 for D (6 bases). The CDR3 length is 13 residues. Looked up from germline, CDR1 is SEHNR and CDR2 is FQNEAQ (reference sequence). V lost 6 bases and J 0 bases, leaving 8 bases between the germline ends. The CDR3 sequence: CASSYRVNTEAFF. The DNA of the CDR3 is TGTGCCAGCAGTTACAGGGTGAACACTGAAGCTTTCTTT.

This sequence joins TRBV4-3 and TRBJ1-5; 8 bases are shared with TRBD1. The CDR3 consists of 15 residues. The V gene's germline CDR1 is LGHNA and CDR2 YSLEER. After removal of 4 bases from V and 2 bases from J, the junction contained 4 bases not matched to a gene. The CDR3 DNA is TGCGCCAGCAGCCCGGACAGGGCGGGCAATCAGCCCCAGCATTTT. Its protein product is CASSPDRAGNQPQHF.

The chain carries TRBV15 and TRBJ2-7; a weak D match, TRBD1 (5 bases). Per the germline V gene, CDR1 is LNHNV and CDR2 is YYDKDF (reference sequence). Trimming stripped 4 bases from V and 1 base from J, with 20 bases between. This CDR3 has 17 amino acids. The CDR3 coding sequence is TGTGCCACCAGCACCATTGGGGCGGCAGGGCGATCCTACGAGCAGTACTTC. The encoded protein is CATSTIGAAGRSYEQYF.

The gene calls are TRBV2 and TRBJ1-5; 10 positions agree with TRBD1. The CDR3 has 14 amino acids. Trimming removed 7 bases from V and 7 bases from J; junction bases left unmatched: 7. Germline assignment: CDR1 SNHLY and CDR2 FYNNEI. CDR3 sequence reads: CASTSGTGAQPQHF. The CDR3 nucleotides read TGTGCCAGCACGTCCGGGACAGGGGCACAGCCCCAGCATTTT.

This sequence joins TRBV30 and TRBJ1-5; 10 bases align to TRBD1. The V gene's germline CDR1 is GTSNPN and CDR2 SVGIG (reference sequence). V shed 5 bases, J shed 3 bases, and the junction held 1 base outside the gene matches. This CDR3 is 13 amino acids long. CDR3 sequence (DNA): TGTGCCTGGGGGACAGGGGACAATCAGCCCCAGCATTTT. It codes for CAWGTGDNQPQHF.

For the CDR3, the DNA is TGTGCCAGCAGCAGGCGATACCGGGACACCTCCTACGAGCAGTACTTC. Its protein is CASSRRYRDTSYEQYF. The chain carries TRBV5-6 and TRBJ2-7; a possible D gene is TRBD1 (6 bases). Between the trimmed V and J ends, which lost 4 bases and 0 bases, there was a span of 17 bases. Germline assignment: CDR1 SGHDT and CDR2 YYEEEE. The CDR3 runs 16 residues.

The chain employs TRBV10-3 and TRBJ1-1; D is possibly TRBD1 (6 bases). This CDR3 is built from 14 residues. In germline, CDR1 is ENHRY, CDR2 SYGVKD. Trimming took off 1 base at V and 4 bases at J, with 10 bases between the two ends. In DNA form, the CDR3 reads TGTGCCATCAGTGAGTTACAGGGATTCACTGAAGCTTTCTTT. Amino acid sequence: CAISELQGFTEAFF.

The V gene is TRBV5-1, the J gene TRBJ1-1; TRBD1 matches 7 bases. The junction had 6 bases not matched to a gene; V was cut back by 0 bases and J by 4 bases. CDR1 SGHRS and CDR2 YFSETQ come from the germline V gene. CDR3 size: 15 residues. CDR3 in amino acids: CASSLAEGAGTEAFF. CDR3 nucleotide sequence: TGCGCCAGCAGCTTGGCCGAGGGGGCAGGCACTGAAGCTTTCTTT.

The rearrangement links TRBV5-1 to TRBJ1-1, with TRBD1 matching 10 bases. V shed 4 bases, J shed 1 base, and the junction held 4 bases outside the gene matches. The CDR3 covers 15 residues. From germline, CDR1 is SGHRS and CDR2 YFSETQ. DNA of the CDR3: TGCGCCAGCAGCAGGGACAGGGGTTCGAACACTGAAGCTTTCTTT. Protein: CASSRDRGSNTEAFF.

The rearrangement links TRBV2 to TRBJ2-1; no reliable D call. CDR1 is SNHLY, CDR2 FYNNEI, per germline. CDR3 length: 15 amino acids. Trimming took 3 bases from V and 6 from J, leaving 15 bases between them. The CDR3 DNA reads as TGTGCCAGCAGTGATACGGGTTTGTTCGCCAATGAGCAGTTCTTC. Its protein product is CASSDTGLFANEQFF.

The chain uses TRBV28 and TRBJ2-3, with 12 bases identical to TRBD1. The CDR3 loop spans 15 amino acids. The germline V gene encodes CDR1 MDHEN and CDR2 SYDVKM. J lost 1 base, V lost 6 bases, and 2 bases had no gene match. CDR3 sequence reads: CASRGQGAGTDTQYF. The CDR3 DNA reads as TGTGCCAGCAGGGGACAGGGGGCTGGCACAGATACGCAGTATTTT.

Points on this clone: Other DNA sequences of this sample code for an identical CDR3. The rearrangement links TRBV11-2 to TRBJ2-1; 11 bases are a match to TRBD2. The CDR3 is 16 residues long. CDR1 is SGHAT and CDR2 is FQNNGV in the germline V gene. The junction had 3 bases not matched to a gene; V was cut back by 5 bases and J by 0 bases. The CDR3 protein is CASSRTSGGSYNEQFF. In DNA form, the CDR3 reads TGTGCCAGCAGCCGAACTAGCGGGGGCTCCTACAATGAGCAGTTCTTC. The entire variable domain, with the rest obtained from reference TRBV11-2 and TRBJ2-1, is as follows: EAGVAQSPRYKIIEKRQSVAFWCNPISGHATLYWYQQILGQGPKLLIQFQNNGVVDDSQLPKDRFSAERLKGVDSTLKIQPAKLEDSAVYLCASSRTSGGSYNEQFFGPGTRLTVL.

The chain has TRBV20-1 and TRBJ2-4; possible D gene TRBD2, 7 bases. The V and J ends lost 3 bases and 1 base respectively, with 19 bases between them. The CDR3 totals 17 residues. CDR1 DFQATT and CDR2 SNEGSKA come from the germline V gene (reference sequence). In DNA, the CDR3 is TGCAGTGCTAGTAGGGAGGGGGGGCAAGCGGCCAAAAACATTCAGTACTTC. Its protein is CSASREGGQAAKNIQYF.

The chain links TRBV6-5 to TRBJ2-3, with 8 bases lining up with TRBD2. With V trimmed by 6 bases and J by 2 bases, 1 base remained unmatched. Germline CDR1 reads MNHEY; CDR2 reads SVGAGI. The CDR3 totals 13 residues. CDR3 bases: TGTGCCAGCAGACTAGCGGTCACAGATACGCAGTATTTT. Its translation is CASRLAVTDTQYF.

The chain couples TRBV3-1 (or the pseudogene TRBV3-2) to TRBJ2-7; the D is unclear. In germline, CDR1 is LGHDT, CDR2 YNNKEL (reference sequence). V lost 4 bases and J lost 1, with 8 bases in between. The CDR3 has 13 residues. The CDR3 DNA follows: TGTGCCAGCAGCCGGTACAGTTCCTACGAGCAGTACTTC. Protein product: CASSRYSSYEQYF.

The chain has TRBV7-2 and TRBJ2-7, with D perhaps matching TRBD1 (6 bases). Trimming pared 5 bases from V and 4 bases from J, leaving 18 bases between. Germline assignment: CDR1 SGHTA and CDR2 FQGNSA. The CDR3 totals 15 residues. For the CDR3, the DNA is TGTGCCAGCAGCCGGCCCGGGACATCGTCGTACGAGCAGTACTTC. Translating gives CASSRPGTSSYEQYF.